The 7 T cell receptor beta chains below all came from one sample that was sequenced in a study of blood T cell repertoires in COVID-19. Assay: immunoSEQ multiplex PCR; the TCRdb copy retains only in-frame clones and omits some. This repertoire shows approximately 200,000 clones, roughly 84% found once; its top ten account for less than 7.5%. Source material: peripheral blood. The receptors shown here come from a woman aged 50 to 60 with acute or convalescent COVID-19.

The V call is TRBV24-1, the J call TRBJ2-3; maybe TRBD2 (6 bases). The CDR3 is made up of 16 amino acids. The germline gives CDR1 KGHDR, CDR2 SFDVKD. V was pared by 3 bases and J by 0 bases, with 12 bases between. The CDR3 bases are TGTGCCACCAGTGATCCTAGCGCAGCTAGCACAGATACGCAGTATTTT. Its protein product is CATSDPSAASTDTQYF.

This clone was recorded once. The V and J genes are TRBV7-9 and TRBJ1-4; D call uncertain. Germline V lookup: CDR1 SEHNR, CDR2 FQNEAQ (reference sequence). This CDR3 spans 12 amino acids. V dropped 5 bases and J dropped 8 bases, with 9 bases sitting between them. The CDR3 here is CASSGGSEKLFF. CDR3 sequence (DNA): TGTGCCAGCAGCGGAGGGTCCGAAAAACTGTTTTTT.

The V gene is TRBV5-1, the J gene TRBJ1-2, with TRBD1 matching over 8 bases. After removal of 4 bases from V and 2 bases from J, the junction contained 4 bases not matched to a gene. The length of the CDR3 is 14 residues. The germline V gene encodes CDR1 SGHRS and CDR2 YFSETQ. Here the CDR3 reads CASSRTGGNYGYTF. CDR3 bases: TGCGCCAGCAGCCGAACAGGGGGGAACTATGGCTACACCTTC.

The chain employs TRBV5-1 and TRBJ1-4; D ambiguous. Germline loops: CDR1 SGHRS, CDR2 YFSETQ. Trimming took 7 bases from V and 3 from J, leaving 13 bases between them. The CDR3 loop spans 14 amino acids. The CDR3 DNA reads TGCGCCAGCCGATCGGGGTTGGCTAATGAAAAACTGTTTTTT. This gives the protein CASRSGLANEKLFF.

The rearrangement joins TRBV29-1 to TRBJ1-1; the match to TRBD1 covers 8 bases. This CDR3 has 13 amino acids. The V and J ends lost 7 bases and 0 bases, in that order; junction bases with no gene match: 4. Germline V lookup: CDR1 SQVTM, CDR2 ANQGSEA. The CDR3 region has the DNA TGCAGCGCTGGACAGGGATTGAACACTGAAGCTTTCTTT. Its protein is CSAGQGLNTEAFF.

This clone has at least ten counts. The chain recombines TRBV28 with TRBJ1-2; D unclear. Trimming took 5 bases from V and 4 from J, leaving 14 bases between them. The CDR3 runs to 14 residues. Germline lookup yields CDR1 MDHEN and CDR2 SYDVKM. The CDR3 DNA sequence: TGTGCCAGCAGTGTGACCGGGATGCCCTATGGCTACACCTTC. Translating gives CASSVTGMPYGYTF.

This chain joins TRBV28 and TRBJ2-7, with 7 positions matching TRBD1. V was pared by 5 bases and J by 5 bases, with 9 bases of the junction left unmatched. The V gene's germline CDR1 is MDHEN and CDR2 SYDVKM. There are 14 residues in the CDR3. CDR3 in DNA: TGTGCCAGCAGTAGACGGGCAGGGGGACACGAGCAGTACTTC. Protein sequence: CASSRRAGGHEQYF. The entire variable domain, with the rest obtained from reference TRBV28 and TRBJ2-7, is as follows: DVKVTQSSRYLVKRTGEKVFLECVQDMDHENMFWYRQDPGLGLRLIYFSYDVKMKEKGDIPEGYSVSREKKERFSLILESASTNQTSMYLCASSRRAGGHEQYFGPGTRLTVT.